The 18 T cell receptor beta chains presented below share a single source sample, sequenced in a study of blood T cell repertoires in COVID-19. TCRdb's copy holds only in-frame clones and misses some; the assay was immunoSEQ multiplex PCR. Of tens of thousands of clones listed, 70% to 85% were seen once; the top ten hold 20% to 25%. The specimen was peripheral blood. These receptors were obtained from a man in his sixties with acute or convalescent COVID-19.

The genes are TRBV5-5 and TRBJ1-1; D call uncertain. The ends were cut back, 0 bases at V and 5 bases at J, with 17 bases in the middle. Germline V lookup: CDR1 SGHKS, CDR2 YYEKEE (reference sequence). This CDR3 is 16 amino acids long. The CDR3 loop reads CASSLVPAGKWTEAFF. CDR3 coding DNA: TGTGCCAGCAGCTTGGTTCCCGCGGGGAAGTGGACTGAAGCTTTCTTT.

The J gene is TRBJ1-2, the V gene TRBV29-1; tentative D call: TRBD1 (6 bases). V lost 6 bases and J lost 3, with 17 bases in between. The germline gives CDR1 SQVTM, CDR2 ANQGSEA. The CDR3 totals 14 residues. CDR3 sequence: CSVGEGGKDYGYTF. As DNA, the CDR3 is TGCAGCGTGGGGGAGGGGGGGAAGGACTATGGCTACACCTTC.

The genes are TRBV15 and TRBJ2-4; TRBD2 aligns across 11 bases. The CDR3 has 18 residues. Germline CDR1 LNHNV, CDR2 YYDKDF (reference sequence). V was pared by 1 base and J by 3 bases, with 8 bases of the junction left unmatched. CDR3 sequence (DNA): TGTGCCACCAGCAGAGGGAATAGCGGGGGGGCGGGCAAAAACATTCAGTACTTC. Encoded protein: CATSRGNSGGAGKNIQYF.

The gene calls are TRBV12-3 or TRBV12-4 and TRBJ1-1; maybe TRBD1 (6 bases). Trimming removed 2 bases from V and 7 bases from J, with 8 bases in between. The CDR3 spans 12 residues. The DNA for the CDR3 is TGTGCCAGCAGTTTAAACAGGGTTGAAGCTTTCTTT. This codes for CASSLNRVEAFF.

Here the CDR3 DNA reads TGTGCCAGCAATCGACACCCCTACGAGCAGTACTTC. Translated, it gives CASNRHPYEQYF. The chain combines TRBV6-5 with TRBJ2-7; D is unclear. Deletions cut 7 bases from V and 2 bases from J, with 9 bases between. The CDR3 length is 12 residues. Germline V lookup: CDR1 MNHEY, CDR2 SVGAGI.

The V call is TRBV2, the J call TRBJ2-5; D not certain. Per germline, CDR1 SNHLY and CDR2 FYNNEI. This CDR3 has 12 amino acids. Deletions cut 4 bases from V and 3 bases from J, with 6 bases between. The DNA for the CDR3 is TGTGCCAGCAGTGTCGTAGAAGAGACCCAGTACTTC. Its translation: CASSVVEETQYF.

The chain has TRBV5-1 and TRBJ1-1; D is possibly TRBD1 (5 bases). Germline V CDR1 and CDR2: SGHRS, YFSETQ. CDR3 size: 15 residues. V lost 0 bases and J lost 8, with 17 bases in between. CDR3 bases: TGCGCCAGCAGCTTGGTATCGCAGGGCACCCCCGAAGCTTTCTTT. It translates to CASSLVSQGTPEAFF.

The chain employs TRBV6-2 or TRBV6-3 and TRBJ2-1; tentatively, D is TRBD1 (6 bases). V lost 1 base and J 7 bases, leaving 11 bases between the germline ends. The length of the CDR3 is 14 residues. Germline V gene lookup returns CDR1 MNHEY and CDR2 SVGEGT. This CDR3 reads CASSYYSGANEQFF. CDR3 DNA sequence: TGTGCCAGCAGTTACTATTCAGGGGCTAATGAGCAGTTCTTC.

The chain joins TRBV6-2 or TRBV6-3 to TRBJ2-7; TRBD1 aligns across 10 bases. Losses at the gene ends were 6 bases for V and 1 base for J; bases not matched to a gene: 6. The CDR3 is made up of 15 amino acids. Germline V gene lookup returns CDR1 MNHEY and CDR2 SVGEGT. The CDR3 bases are TGTGCCAGCAGCGGACAGGGGGGTAGATCCTACGAGCAGTACTTC. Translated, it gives CASSGQGGRSYEQYF.

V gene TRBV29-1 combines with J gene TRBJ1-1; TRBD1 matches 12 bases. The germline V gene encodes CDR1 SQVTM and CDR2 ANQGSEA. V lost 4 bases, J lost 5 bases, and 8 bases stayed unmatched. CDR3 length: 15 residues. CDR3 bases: TGCAGCGTTGCCCCGGGACAGGGGGCTCGTACTGAAGCTTTCTTT. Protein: CSVAPGQGARTEAFF.

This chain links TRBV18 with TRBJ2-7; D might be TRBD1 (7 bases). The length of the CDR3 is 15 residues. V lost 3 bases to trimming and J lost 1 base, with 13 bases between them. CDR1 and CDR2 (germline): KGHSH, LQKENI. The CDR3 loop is CASSPLTGRSYEQYF. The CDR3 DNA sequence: TGTGCCAGCTCACCTCTGACAGGGAGGTCCTACGAGCAGTACTTC.

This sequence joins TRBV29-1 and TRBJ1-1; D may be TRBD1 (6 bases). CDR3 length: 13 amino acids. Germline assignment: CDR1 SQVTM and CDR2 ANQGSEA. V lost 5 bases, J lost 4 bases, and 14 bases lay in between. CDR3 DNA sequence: TGCAGCGTTTTAAGGGGGTTTGCCACTGAAGCTTTCTTT. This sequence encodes CSVLRGFATEAFF. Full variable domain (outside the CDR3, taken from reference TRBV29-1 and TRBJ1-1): SAVISQKPSRDICQRGTSLTIQCQVDSQVTMMFWYRQQPGQSLTLIATANQGSEATYESGFVIDKFPISRPNLTFSTLTVSNMSPEDSSIYLCSVLRGFATEAFFGQGTRLTVV.

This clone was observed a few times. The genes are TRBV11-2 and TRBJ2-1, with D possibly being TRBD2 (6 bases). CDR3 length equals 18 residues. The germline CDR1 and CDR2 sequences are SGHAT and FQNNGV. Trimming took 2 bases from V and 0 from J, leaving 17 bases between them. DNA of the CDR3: TGTGCCAGCAGCTTATTAAAAATAGGCGGGGACTCCTACAATGAGCAGTTCTTC. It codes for CASSLLKIGGDSYNEQFF.

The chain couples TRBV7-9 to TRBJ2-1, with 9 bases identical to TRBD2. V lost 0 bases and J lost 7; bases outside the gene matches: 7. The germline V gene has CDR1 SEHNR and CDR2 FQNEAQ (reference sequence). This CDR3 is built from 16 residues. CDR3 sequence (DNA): TGTGCCAGCAGCTTAGCTGGCGGGGGGGCCTCGAATGAGCAGTTCTTC. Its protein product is CASSLAGGGASNEQFF.

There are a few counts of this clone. The CDR3 DNA is TGCGCCAGCAGTGAGGACAGGGGGCGAAACACCATATATTTT. Protein: CASSEDRGRNTIYF. The chain recombines TRBV10-2 with TRBJ1-3, with 10 bases lining up with TRBD1. J lost 5 bases, V lost 2 bases, and 0 bases had no gene match. Per the germline V gene, CDR1 is WSHSY and CDR2 is SAAADI. The CDR3 totals 14 residues.

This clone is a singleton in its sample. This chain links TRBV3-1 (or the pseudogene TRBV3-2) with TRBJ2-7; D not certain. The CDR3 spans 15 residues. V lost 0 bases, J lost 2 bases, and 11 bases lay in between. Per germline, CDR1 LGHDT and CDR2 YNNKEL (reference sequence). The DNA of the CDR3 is TGTGCCAGCAGCCAAGATGGGTTAGGAGCCTACGAGCAGTACTTC. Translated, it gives CASSQDGLGAYEQYF.

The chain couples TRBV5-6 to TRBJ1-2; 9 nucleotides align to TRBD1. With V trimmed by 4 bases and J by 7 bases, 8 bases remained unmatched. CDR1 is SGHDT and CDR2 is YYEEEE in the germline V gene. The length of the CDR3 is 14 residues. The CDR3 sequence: CASSRPGQGFGYTF. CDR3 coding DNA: TGTGCCAGCAGCCGACCGGGACAGGGATTTGGCTACACCTTC.

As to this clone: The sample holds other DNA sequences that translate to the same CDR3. CDR3 nucleotide sequence: TGTGCCAGCAGCTTAGGGGGGGGAAATCAGCCCCAGCATTTT. Its translation is CASSLGGGNQPQHF. The chain carries TRBV7-2 and TRBJ1-5, with D perhaps matching TRBD1 (5 bases). The germline gives CDR1 SGHTA, CDR2 FQGNSA. The V end was cut by 1 base, the J end by 4 bases, with 8 bases between. The CDR3 sequence is 14 residues long.